Below, 27 T cell receptor beta chains from the same sample are listed, as sequenced in a study of blood T cell repertoires in COVID-19. Measured with immunoSEQ multiplex PCR; TCRdb has only the in-frame clones, and not every one. The sample holds approximately 160,000 clones; around four fifths are singletons and the top ten take approximately 4.7%. Sequencing input: PBMCs or T cells enriched from blood (not recorded which). The receptors were gathered from a woman in her 50s who had recovered from COVID-19.

The chain couples TRBV19 to TRBJ1-5; no reliable D call. The V and J ends lost 0 bases and 11 bases respectively, with 8 bases between them. CDR3 length: 12 residues. Germline assignment: CDR1 LNHDA and CDR2 SQIVND (reference sequence). As DNA, the CDR3 is TGTGCCAGTAGTATAGATCCCGGAGCCCAGCATTTT. It codes for CASSIDPGAQHF.

CDR3 DNA sequence: TGTGCCAGCAGTAGAAGACAGGGTGGAGATACGCAGTATTTT. Translating it yields CASSRRQGGDTQYF. The chain has TRBV6-4 and TRBJ2-3; 7 positions agree with TRBD1. The CDR3 has 14 amino acids. From germline, CDR1 is MRHNA and CDR2 SNTAGT. J was trimmed by 5 bases and V by 5 bases; bases with no gene match: 7.

The chain has TRBV4-1 and TRBJ1-3; D not certain. The CDR3 runs 16 residues. Germline V gene sequence: CDR1 MGHRA, CDR2 YSYEKL. Trimming cost V 4 bases and J 3 bases, with 16 bases left between them. DNA for the CDR3: TGCGCCAGCAGCCCCCAACCCCAGGATTATGGAAACACCATATATTTT. Residues: CASSPQPQDYGNTIYF.

The gene calls are TRBV7-3 and TRBJ2-3; D is possibly TRBD2 (5 bases). The CDR3 is made up of 15 amino acids. The V and J ends lost 4 bases and 6 bases respectively, with 17 bases between them. The germline V gene encodes CDR1 SGHTA and CDR2 FQGTGA. DNA for the CDR3: TGTGCCAGCAGCTCGCAATACGGAGTAGCGGATACGCAGTATTTT. Translation: CASSSQYGVADTQYF.

This clone was recorded only once. This chain connects TRBV6-1 to TRBJ1-5; the D is unclear. The CDR3 spans 16 residues. V lost 2 bases and J lost 2, with 13 bases in between. CDR1 and CDR2 from the germline V gene are MNHNS and SASEGT. CDR3 bases: TGTGCCAGCAGTGAACGGCCTCTAGATGGCAATCAGCCCCAGCATTTT. Protein: CASSERPLDGNQPQHF.

The chain carries TRBV30 and TRBJ1-5; TRBD1 agrees at 8 bases. Looked up from germline, CDR1 is GTSNPN and CDR2 is SVGIG (reference sequence). The trim removed 1 base at V and 5 bases at J, leaving 1 base unmatched. This CDR3 has 13 amino acids. CDR3 residues: CAWSGQGYQPQHF. CDR3 sequence (DNA): TGTGCCTGGAGTGGACAGGGGTATCAGCCCCAGCATTTT.

This clone was found once. This sequence joins TRBV18 and TRBJ1-5; 9 bases are a match to TRBD1. J was trimmed by 0 bases and V by 5 bases; bases with no gene match: 14. Germline values: CDR1 KGHSH, CDR2 LQKENI. This CDR3 comprises 19 residues. Written as DNA, the CDR3 is TGTGCCAGCTCATCTCGCCGGGACAGGGCTGCCTATAGCAATCAGCCCCAGCATTTT. Encoded protein: CASSSRRDRAAYSNQPQHF.

On this clone: Other DNA sequences from this sample encode an identical CDR3 as well. This chain uses TRBV9 with TRBJ1-4; possibly TRBD1 for D (5 bases). This CDR3 has 14 amino acids. Germline values: CDR1 SGDLS, CDR2 YYNGEE. Trimming cost V 0 bases and J 4 bases, with 7 bases left between them. The CDR3 DNA reads TGTGCCAGCAGCGTAGTGGGGGGTAATGAAAAACTGTTTTTT. Its protein is CASSVVGGNEKLFF.

The rearrangement links TRBV15 to TRBJ2-2; possible D gene TRBD1, 6 bases. This CDR3 spans 16 amino acids. CDR1 LNHNV and CDR2 YYDKDF come from the germline V gene (reference sequence). Between the trimmed V and J ends, which lost 5 bases and 5 bases, there was a span of 18 bases. The DNA of the CDR3 is TGTGCCACCAGCGGACAACACTCAGGGGAGACCGGGGAGCTGTTTTTT. This codes for CATSGQHSGETGELFF. The entire variable domain, with the rest obtained from reference TRBV15 and TRBJ2-2, is as follows: DAMVIQNPRYQVTQFGKPVTLSCSQTLNHNVMYWYQQKSSQAPKLLFHYYDKDFNNEADTPDNFQSRRPNTSFCFLDIRSPGLGDTAMYLCATSGQHSGETGELFFGEGSRLTVL.

The chain carries TRBV30 and TRBJ1-5; the D is unclear. Trimming took 0 bases from V and 8 from J, leaving 17 bases between them. Per germline, CDR1 GTSNPN and CDR2 SVGIG (reference sequence). The CDR3 is 15 residues long. The DNA of the CDR3 is TGTGCCTGGAGTGTGGAATCCGGAGCAGTTAAGCCCCAGCATTTT. Amino acid sequence: CAWSVESGAVKPQHF.

The genes are TRBV19 and TRBJ1-2; 9 bases agree with TRBD1. Germline lookup yields CDR1 LNHDA and CDR2 SQIVND (reference sequence). V was pared by 3 bases and J by 6 bases, with 2 bases of the junction left unmatched. This CDR3 has 13 residues. The CDR3 DNA follows: TGTGCCAGTAGTATGGACAGGGGTAATGGCTACACCTTC. The encoded protein is CASSMDRGNGYTF.

This chain joins TRBV27 and TRBJ2-7, with 14 bases identical to TRBD2. Germline loops: CDR1 MNHEY, CDR2 SMNVEV (reference sequence). There are 14 residues in the CDR3. J gave up 7 bases and V 4 bases, and 3 bases lay outside the gene matches. The chain's CDR3 is CASSSGLAGEEQYV. The CDR3 DNA is TGTGCCAGCAGTTCGGGACTAGCGGGGGAAGAGCAGTACGTC.

This sequence joins TRBV12-3 or TRBV12-4 and TRBJ1-2, with 7 bases lining up with TRBD1. Trimming at V came to 5 bases and at J to 11 bases, leaving 8 bases not matched to a gene. The CDR3 loop spans 12 amino acids. The CDR3 DNA follows: TGTGCCAGCAGTCCCGGGGACAGTCAATACACCTTC. This codes for CASSPGDSQYTF.

At least ten counts were recorded for this clone. The chain combines TRBV7-8 with TRBJ1-5, with 7 nucleotides matching TRBD1. This CDR3 has 18 residues. V lost 0 bases and J lost 7; bases outside the gene matches: 15. From germline, CDR1 is SGHVS and CDR2 FQNEAQ. The CDR3 reads CASSLAKWTGVSTQPQHF. In nucleotides, the CDR3 is TGTGCCAGCAGCTTAGCGAAGTGGACAGGAGTGTCGACGCAGCCCCAGCATTTT.

The chain combines TRBV11-2 with TRBJ1-1, with unresolved D. The CDR3 has 17 amino acids. Trimming took off 2 bases at V and 2 bases at J, with 18 bases between the two ends. Germline V CDR1 and CDR2: SGHAT, FQNNGV. The CDR3 DNA is TGTGCCAGCAGCTTACCTATTACGTCCTCCCGAAACACTGAAGCTTTCTTT. This translates into CASSLPITSSRNTEAFF.

Only one count was recorded for this clone. This chain joins TRBV3-1 (or the pseudogene TRBV3-2) and TRBJ2-3; unclear D gene. The CDR3 is 14 residues long. Trimming left V 3 bases short and J 1 base short, with 8 bases between. The germline V gene has CDR1 LGHDT and CDR2 YNNKEL (reference sequence). The CDR3 DNA is TGTGCCAGCAGCCACCGACTGGGCACAGATACGCAGTATTTT. It is translated as CASSHRLGTDTQYF.

The chain couples TRBV18 to TRBJ2-7; TRBD1 matches at 11 bases. The CDR3 runs 14 residues. V lost 6 bases to trimming and J lost 6 bases; unmatched junction nucleotides: 7. Looked up from germline, CDR1 is KGHSH and CDR2 is LQKENI. This CDR3 is CASSAGQGGGEQYV. DNA for the CDR3: TGTGCCAGCTCGGCGGGACAGGGGGGCGGCGAGCAGTACGTC.

The chain joins TRBV3-1 (or the pseudogene TRBV3-2) to TRBJ1-3; tentatively, D is TRBD1 (6 bases). The CDR3 loop spans 15 amino acids. From germline, CDR1 is LGHDT and CDR2 YNNKEL (reference sequence). V was clipped by 3 bases and J by 4 bases, with 13 bases between them. CDR3 residues: CASSHLSGAGNTIYF. The DNA for the CDR3 is TGTGCCAGCAGCCACTTGTCAGGGGCCGGAAACACCATATATTTT.

The DNA of the CDR3 is TGCGCCAGCAGCCATGGGGGGGCACGGAACACTGAAGCTTTCTTT. Protein product: CASSHGGARNTEAFF. The chain is built from TRBV4-3 and TRBJ1-1, with TRBD1 as a possible D gene (6 bases). The V end was cut by 3 bases, the J end by 1 base, with 12 bases between. Looked up from germline, CDR1 is LGHNA and CDR2 is YSLEER. The CDR3 runs 15 residues.

The genes are TRBV15 and TRBJ1-1; 7 bases match TRBD1. Germline trimming cut 2 bases from V and 6 bases from J; bases unmatched to any gene: 6. The germline V gene encodes CDR1 LNHNV and CDR2 YYDKDF (reference sequence). The CDR3 runs to 14 residues. The DNA of the CDR3 is TGTGCCACCAGCAGACAGAGGACAGGTGCTGAAGCTTTCTTT. It specifies CATSRQRTGAEAFF.

The chain is built from TRBV6-2 or TRBV6-3 and TRBJ1-1; D is ambiguous. Germline assignment: CDR1 MNHEY and CDR2 SVGEGT. V dropped 0 bases and J dropped 6 bases, with 8 bases sitting between them. CDR3 length: 13 amino acids. The CDR3 DNA reads TGTGCCAGCAGTTACTCGATAGTGCCTGAAGCTTTCTTT. Translation: CASSYSIVPEAFF.

The chain carries TRBV6-5 and TRBJ1-5; D remains unclear. CDR3 size: 14 residues. The V end lost 1 base, the J end lost 5 bases, and 9 bases lay between the germline ends. Germline CDR1 and CDR2: MNHEY and SVGAGI. The CDR3, as DNA: TGTGCCAGCAGTTACTTAACAGCCGATCAGCCCCAGCATTTT. Translating it yields CASSYLTADQPQHF.

This chain connects TRBV4-3 to TRBJ1-4, with 7 bases matching TRBD1. The J segment lost 3 bases and the V segment lost 0 bases, leaving 4 bases of the junction unmatched. The CDR3 is 16 residues long. Germline CDR1 reads LGHNA; CDR2 reads YSLEER. The CDR3 spells CASSQELQGANEKLFF. In nucleotides, the CDR3 is TGCGCCAGCAGCCAAGAATTGCAGGGGGCTAATGAAAAACTGTTTTTT.

This chain links TRBV12-3 or TRBV12-4 with TRBJ1-2; 7 bases are a match to TRBD1. CDR3 length: 11 amino acids. V trimming: 6 bases; J trimming: 8 bases; junction bases outside the gene matches: 3. CDR3: CASSRGRGYTF. As DNA, the CDR3 is TGTGCCAGCAGCAGGGGGAGGGGCTACACCTTC.

The sample holds one count of this clone. The V call is TRBV19, the J call TRBJ1-1; weak D call: TRBD1 (6 bases). The CDR3 extends over 15 amino acids. Germline values: CDR1 LNHDA, CDR2 SQIVND (reference sequence). Trimming took off 11 bases at V and 6 bases at J, with 25 bases between the two ends. This chain's CDR3 is CAASVKGVLVSEAFF. CDR3 in DNA: TGTGCCGCCTCCGTGAAGGGGGTCTTAGTATCTGAAGCTTTCTTT.

The chain employs TRBV9 and TRBJ2-2; 10 bases align to TRBD2. Germline V gene lookup returns CDR1 SGDLS and CDR2 YYNGEE. V shed 3 bases and J 5 bases; nucleotides not matched to a gene: 16. This CDR3 has 19 amino acids. The CDR3 region is CASSDSHPTLAGETGELFF. The CDR3 DNA reads TGTGCCAGCAGCGACAGTCACCCCACTCTAGCGGGAGAGACCGGGGAGCTGTTTTTT.

The V gene is TRBV2, the J gene TRBJ2-3; tentative D call: TRBD2 (5 bases). Trimming shortened V by 4 bases and J by 7 bases, and 12 bases separated the two germline ends. The germline V gene encodes CDR1 SNHLY and CDR2 FYNNEI. The CDR3 is made up of 13 amino acids. In DNA form, the CDR3 reads TGTGCCAGCAGTGGTGGAGGCCGTCATACGCAGTATTTT. It is translated as CASSGGGRHTQYF.